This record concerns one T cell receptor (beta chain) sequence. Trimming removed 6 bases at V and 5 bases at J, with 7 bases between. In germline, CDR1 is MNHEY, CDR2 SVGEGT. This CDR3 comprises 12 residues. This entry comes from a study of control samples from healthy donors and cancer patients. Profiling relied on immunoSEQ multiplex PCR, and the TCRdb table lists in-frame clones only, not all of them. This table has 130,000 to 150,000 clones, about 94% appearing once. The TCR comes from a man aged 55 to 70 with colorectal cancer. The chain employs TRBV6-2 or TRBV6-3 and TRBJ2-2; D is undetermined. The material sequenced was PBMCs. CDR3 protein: CASSRPTGELFF. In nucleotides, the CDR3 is TGTGCCAGCAGCCGCCCGACCGGGGAGCTGTTTTTT.